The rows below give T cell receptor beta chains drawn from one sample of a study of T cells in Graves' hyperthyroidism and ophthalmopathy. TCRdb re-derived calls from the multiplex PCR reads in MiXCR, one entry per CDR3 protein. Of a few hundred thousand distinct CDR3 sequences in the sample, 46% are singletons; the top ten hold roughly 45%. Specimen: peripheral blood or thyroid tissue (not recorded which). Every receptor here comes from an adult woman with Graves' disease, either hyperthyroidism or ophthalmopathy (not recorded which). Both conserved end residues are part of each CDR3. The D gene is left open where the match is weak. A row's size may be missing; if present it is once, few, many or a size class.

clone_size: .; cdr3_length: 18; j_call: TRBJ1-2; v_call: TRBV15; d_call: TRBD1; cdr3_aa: CASSRDLRGQGGRYGYTF; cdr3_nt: TGTGCCAGCAGTCGAGATCTCCGGGGACAGGGAGGCCGTTATGGCTACACCTTC
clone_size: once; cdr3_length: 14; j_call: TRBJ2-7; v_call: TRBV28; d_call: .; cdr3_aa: CASQGGGGAYEQYF; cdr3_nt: TGTGCCAGCCAGGGAGGAGGTGGAGCCTACGAGCAGTACTTC
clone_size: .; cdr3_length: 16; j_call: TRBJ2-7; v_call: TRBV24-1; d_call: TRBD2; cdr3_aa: CATSDSKAGVSYEQYF; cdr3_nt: TGTGCCACCAGTGATTCTAAAGCGGGAGTCTCCTACGAGCAGTACTTC
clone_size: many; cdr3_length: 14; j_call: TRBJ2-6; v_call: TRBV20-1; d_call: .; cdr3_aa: CSATQEEGANVLTF; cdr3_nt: TGCAGTGCTACGCAGGAGGAGGGGGCCAACGTCCTGACTTTC
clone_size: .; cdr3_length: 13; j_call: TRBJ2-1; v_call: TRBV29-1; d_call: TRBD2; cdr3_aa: CSVEGGGLNEQFF; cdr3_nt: TGCAGCGTTGAGGGGGGAGGGCTCAATGAGCAGTTCTTC
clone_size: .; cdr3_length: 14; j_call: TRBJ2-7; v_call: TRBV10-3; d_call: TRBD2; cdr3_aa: CASGGRGYPYEQYF; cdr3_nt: TGTGCCAGCGGGGGACGCGGATATCCCTACGAGCAGTACTTC
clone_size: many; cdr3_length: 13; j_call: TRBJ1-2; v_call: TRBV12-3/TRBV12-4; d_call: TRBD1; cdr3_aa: CASALDRKYGYTF; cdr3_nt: TGTGCCAGCGCCTTGGACAGGAAATATGGCTACACCTTC
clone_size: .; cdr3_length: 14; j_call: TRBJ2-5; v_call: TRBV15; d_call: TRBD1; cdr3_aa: CATSRTGLPETQYF; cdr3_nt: TGTGCCACCAGCAGGACAGGGCTCCCCGAGACCCAGTACTTC
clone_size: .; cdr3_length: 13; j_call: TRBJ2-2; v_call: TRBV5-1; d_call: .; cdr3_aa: CASRRPNTGELFF; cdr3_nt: TGCGCCAGCAGGCGACCGAACACCGGGGAGCTGTTTTTT
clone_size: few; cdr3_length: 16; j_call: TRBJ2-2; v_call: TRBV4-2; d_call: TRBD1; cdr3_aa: CASSQSPGQGTGELFF; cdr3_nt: TGTGCCAGCAGCCAATCCCCGGGACAGGGAACCGGGGAGCTGTTTTTT
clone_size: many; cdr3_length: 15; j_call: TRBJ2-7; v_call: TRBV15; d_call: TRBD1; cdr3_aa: CATSRDLGQAYEQYF; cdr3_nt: TGTGCCACCAGCAGAGATCTAGGACAGGCCTACGAGCAGTACTTC
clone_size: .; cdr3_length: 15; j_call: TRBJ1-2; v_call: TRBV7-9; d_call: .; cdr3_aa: CASSSSARPKDGYTF; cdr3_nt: TGTGCCAGCAGCTCTAGTGCCAGACCTAAGGATGGCTACACCTTC
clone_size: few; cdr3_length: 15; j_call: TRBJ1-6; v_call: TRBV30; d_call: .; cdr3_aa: CAWGDVSSYNSPLHF; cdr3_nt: TGTGCCTGGGGGGACGTAAGCTCCTATAATTCACCCCTCCACTTT
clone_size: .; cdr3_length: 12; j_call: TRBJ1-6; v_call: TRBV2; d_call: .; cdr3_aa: CATRGGVSPLHF; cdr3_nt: TGTGCCACACGGGGAGGAGTTTCACCCCTCCACTTT
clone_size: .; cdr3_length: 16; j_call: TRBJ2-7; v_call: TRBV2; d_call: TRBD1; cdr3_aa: CASSASLDRAIYEQYF; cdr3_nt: TGTGCCAGCAGTGCTTCCCTTGACAGGGCGATCTACGAGCAGTACTTC
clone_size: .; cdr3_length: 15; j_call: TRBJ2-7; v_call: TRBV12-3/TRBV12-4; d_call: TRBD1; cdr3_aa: CASSPPNRGAYEQYF; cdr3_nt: TGTGCCAGCAGTCCTCCAAACAGGGGTGCTTACGAGCAGTACTTC
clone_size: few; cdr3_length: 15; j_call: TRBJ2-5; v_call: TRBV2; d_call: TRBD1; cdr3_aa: CASNLGQVIPQTQYF; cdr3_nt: TGTGCCAGCAACCTGGGACAGGTGATCCCCCAGACCCAGTACTTC
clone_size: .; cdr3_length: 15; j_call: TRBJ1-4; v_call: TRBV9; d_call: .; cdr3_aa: CASSGGGSWEGKLFF; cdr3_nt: TGTGCCAGCAGCGGAGGAGGTTCGTGGGAAGGAAAACTGTTTTTT
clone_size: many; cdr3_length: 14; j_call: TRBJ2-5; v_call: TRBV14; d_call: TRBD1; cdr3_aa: CASSRSGGAGTQYF; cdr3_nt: TGTGCCAGCAGCCGATCAGGGGGCGCGGGGACCCAGTACTTC
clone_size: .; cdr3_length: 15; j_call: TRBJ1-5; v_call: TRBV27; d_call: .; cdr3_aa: CASTVEGGRNQPQHF; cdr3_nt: TGTGCCAGCACCGTGGAGGGCGGCAGAAATCAGCCCCAGCATTTT
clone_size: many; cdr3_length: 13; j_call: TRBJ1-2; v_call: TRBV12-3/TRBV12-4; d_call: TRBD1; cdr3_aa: CASRPGQGYGYTF; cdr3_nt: TGTGCCAGCAGACCGGGACAGGGGTATGGCTACACCTTC
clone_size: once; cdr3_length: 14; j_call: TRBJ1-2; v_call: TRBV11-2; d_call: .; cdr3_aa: CASADPGARDGYTF; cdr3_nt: TGTGCCAGTGCGGACCCGGGAGCTAGGGACGGCTACACCTTC
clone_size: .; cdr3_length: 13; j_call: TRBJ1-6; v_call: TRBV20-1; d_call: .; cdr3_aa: CSASSGGWGSLHF; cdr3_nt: TGCAGTGCTAGCTCAGGTGGTTGGGGTTCCCTCCACTTT
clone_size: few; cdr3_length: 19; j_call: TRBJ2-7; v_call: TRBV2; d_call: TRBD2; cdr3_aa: CASSEALGLAGGNANEQYF; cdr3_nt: TGTGCCAGCAGTGAAGCGCTCGGACTAGCGGGAGGGAACGCAAACGAGCAGTACTTC
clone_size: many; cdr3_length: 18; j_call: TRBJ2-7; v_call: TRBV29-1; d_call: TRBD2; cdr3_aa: CSVNAGTSGRLHSYEQYF; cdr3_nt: TGCAGCGTTAATGCCGGGACTAGCGGGAGACTCCACTCCTACGAGCAGTACTTC
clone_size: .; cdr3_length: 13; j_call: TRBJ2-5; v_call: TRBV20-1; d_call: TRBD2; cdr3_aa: CSAPTSDQETQYF; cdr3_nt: TGCAGTGCGCCGACTAGCGACCAAGAGACCCAGTACTTC
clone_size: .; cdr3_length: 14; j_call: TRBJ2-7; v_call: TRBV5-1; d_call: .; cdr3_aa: CASSFSGDNYEQYF; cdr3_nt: TGCGCCAGCAGCTTTAGCGGAGACAACTACGAGCAGTACTTC
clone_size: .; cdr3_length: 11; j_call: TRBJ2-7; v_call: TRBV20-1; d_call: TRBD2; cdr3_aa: CSARTRHEQYF; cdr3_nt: TGCAGTGCCAGGACTAGACACGAGCAGTACTTC
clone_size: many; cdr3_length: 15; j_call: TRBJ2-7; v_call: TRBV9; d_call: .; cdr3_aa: CASSAAWGSTYEQYF; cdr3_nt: TGTGCCAGCAGCGCCGCATGGGGATCTACCTACGAGCAGTACTTC
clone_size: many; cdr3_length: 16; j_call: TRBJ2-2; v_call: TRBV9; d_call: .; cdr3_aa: CASSVDVPTLTGELFF; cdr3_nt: TGTGCCAGCAGCGTAGACGTCCCCACCCTCACCGGGGAGCTGTTTTTT
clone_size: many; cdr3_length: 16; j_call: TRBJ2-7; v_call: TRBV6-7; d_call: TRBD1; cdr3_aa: CASSYSKAGTGYEQYF; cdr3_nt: TGTGCCAGCAGTTACTCGAAGGCTGGGACAGGGTACGAGCAGTACTTC
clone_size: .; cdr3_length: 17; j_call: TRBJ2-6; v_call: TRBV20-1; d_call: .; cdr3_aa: CSANPRADGSGANVLTF; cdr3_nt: TGCAGTGCTAACCCCAGGGCGGACGGCTCTGGGGCCAACGTCCTGACTTTC
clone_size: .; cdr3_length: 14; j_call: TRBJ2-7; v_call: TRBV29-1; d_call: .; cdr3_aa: CSVYGAGTGGEQYF; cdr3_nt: TGCAGCGTTTACGGGGCCGGGACTGGGGGCGAGCAGTACTTC
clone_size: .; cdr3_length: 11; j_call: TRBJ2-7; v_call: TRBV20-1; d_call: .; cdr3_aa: CRARRAYEQYF; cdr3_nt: TGCCGGGCACGCCGGGCCTACGAGCAGTACTTC